The T cell receptor beta chain described here comes from a study of T cells after yellow fever vaccination. This clonotype was counted ten times or more. No antigen is known for it. Findings of the study overall: Contaminants from the bulk population, in the form of abundant clonotypes, could be found in FACS-sorted repertoires.

This CDR3 region has 13 residues. Germline V gene lookup returns CDR1 KGHSH and CDR2 LQKENI. Trimming shortened V by 1 base and J by 10 bases, and 12 bases separated the two germline ends. From the 5' RACE reads, TCRdb called clonotypes with MiXCR, one entry per CDR3 protein. This sample has 200,000 to 300,000 distinct CDR3 sequences; roughly 6.3% occur once, and the top ten carry roughly 1%. Sequencing used CD4+ T cells sorted from PBMCs, obtained on the day of the yellow fever booster vaccination. The origin of this receptor is a man under 40 who received the YFV17D yellow fever vaccine. The V gene is TRBV18, the J gene TRBJ2-3; weak D call: TRBD1 (6 bases). The DNA of the CDR3 is TGTGCCAGCTCACCACGGACAGAAGGAGCGCAGTATTTT. As protein: CASSPRTEGAQYF.